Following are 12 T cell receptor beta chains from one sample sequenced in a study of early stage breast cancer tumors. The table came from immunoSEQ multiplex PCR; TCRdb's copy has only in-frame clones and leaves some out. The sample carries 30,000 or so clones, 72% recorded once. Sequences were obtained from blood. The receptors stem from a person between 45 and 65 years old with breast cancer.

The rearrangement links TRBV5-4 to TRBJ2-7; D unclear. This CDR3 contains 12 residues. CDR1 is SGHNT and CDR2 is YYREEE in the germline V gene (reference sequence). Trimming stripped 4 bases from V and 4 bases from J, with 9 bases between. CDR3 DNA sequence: TGTGCCAGCAGCAAGCGAGGATACGAGCAGTACTTC. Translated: CASSKRGYEQYF. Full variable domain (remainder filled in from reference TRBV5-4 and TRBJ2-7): ETGVTQSPTHLIKTRGQQVTLRCSSQSGHNTVSWYQQALGQGPQFIFQYYREEENGRGNFPPRFSGLQFPNYSSELNVNALELDDSALYLCASSKRGYEQYFGPGTRLTVT.

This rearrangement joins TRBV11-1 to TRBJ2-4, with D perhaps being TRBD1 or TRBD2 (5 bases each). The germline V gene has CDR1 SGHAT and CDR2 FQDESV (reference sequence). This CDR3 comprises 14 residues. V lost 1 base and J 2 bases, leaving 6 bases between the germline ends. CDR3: CASSLGDPKNIQYF. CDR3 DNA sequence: TGTGCCAGCAGCTTAGGGGACCCCAAAAACATTCAGTACTTC.

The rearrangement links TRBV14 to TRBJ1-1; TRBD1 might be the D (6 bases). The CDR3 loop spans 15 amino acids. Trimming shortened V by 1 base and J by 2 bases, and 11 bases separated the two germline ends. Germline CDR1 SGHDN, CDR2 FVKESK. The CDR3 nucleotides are TGTGCCAGCAGCCAAGGGGGGGCACTTAACACTGAAGCTTTCTTT. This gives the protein CASSQGGALNTEAFF.

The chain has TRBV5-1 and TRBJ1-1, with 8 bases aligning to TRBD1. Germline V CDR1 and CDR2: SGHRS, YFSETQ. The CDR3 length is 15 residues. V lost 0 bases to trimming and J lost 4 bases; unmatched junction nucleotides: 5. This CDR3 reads CASSLAGTGGTEAFF. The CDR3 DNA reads TGCGCCAGCAGCTTGGCCGGGACAGGAGGCACTGAAGCTTTCTTT.

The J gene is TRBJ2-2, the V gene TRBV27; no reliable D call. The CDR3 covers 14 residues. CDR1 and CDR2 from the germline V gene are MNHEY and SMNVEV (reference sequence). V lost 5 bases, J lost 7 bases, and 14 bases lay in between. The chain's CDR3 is CASSLKVGGGELFF. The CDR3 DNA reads TGTGCCAGCAGTCTGAAGGTCGGTGGCGGGGAGCTGTTTTTT.

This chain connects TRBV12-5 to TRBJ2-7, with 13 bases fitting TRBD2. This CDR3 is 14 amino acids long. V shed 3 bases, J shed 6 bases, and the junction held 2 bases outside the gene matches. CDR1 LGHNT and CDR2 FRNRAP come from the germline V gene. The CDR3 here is CASGFGTSGTEQYF. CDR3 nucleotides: TGTGCTAGTGGTTTCGGGACTAGCGGGACCGAGCAGTACTTC.

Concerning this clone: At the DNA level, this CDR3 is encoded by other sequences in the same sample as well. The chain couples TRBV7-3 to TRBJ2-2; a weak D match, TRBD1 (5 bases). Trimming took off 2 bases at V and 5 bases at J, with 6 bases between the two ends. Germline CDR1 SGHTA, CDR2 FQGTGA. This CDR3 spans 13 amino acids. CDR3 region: CASSLQGTGELFF. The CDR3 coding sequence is TGTGCCAGCAGCTTACAGGGTACCGGGGAGCTGTTTTTT.

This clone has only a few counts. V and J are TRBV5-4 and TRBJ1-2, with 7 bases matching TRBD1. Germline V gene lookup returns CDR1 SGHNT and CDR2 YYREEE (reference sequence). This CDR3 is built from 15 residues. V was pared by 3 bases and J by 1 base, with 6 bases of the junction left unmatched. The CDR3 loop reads CASSSGTVNNYGYTF. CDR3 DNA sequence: TGTGCCAGCAGCTCGGGGACAGTGAATAACTATGGCTACACCTTC.

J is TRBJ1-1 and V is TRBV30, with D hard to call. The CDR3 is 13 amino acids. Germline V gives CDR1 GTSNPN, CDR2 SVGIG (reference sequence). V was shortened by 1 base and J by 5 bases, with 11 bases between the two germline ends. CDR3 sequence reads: CAWSAGDGTEAFF. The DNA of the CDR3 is TGTGCCTGGAGTGCCGGTGACGGGACTGAAGCTTTCTTT.

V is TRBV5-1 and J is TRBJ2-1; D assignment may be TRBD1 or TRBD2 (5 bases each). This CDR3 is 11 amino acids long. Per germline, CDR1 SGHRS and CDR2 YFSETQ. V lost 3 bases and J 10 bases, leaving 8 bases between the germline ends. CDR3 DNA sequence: TGCGCCAGCAGCTCCGGGACGGAGCAGTTCTTC. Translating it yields CASSSGTEQFF.

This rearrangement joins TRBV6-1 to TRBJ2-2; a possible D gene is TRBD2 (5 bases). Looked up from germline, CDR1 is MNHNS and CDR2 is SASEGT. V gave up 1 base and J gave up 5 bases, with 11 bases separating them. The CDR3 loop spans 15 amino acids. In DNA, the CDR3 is TGTGCCAGCAGTGAAGTCGCGGGTACAACCGGGGAGCTGTTTTTT. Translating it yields CASSEVAGTTGELFF.

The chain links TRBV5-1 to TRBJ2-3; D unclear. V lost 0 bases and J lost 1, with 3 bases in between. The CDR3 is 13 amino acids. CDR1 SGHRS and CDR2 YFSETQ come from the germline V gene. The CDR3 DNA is TGCGCCAGCAGCTTGGGAGGCACAGATACGCAGTATTTT. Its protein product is CASSLGGTDTQYF. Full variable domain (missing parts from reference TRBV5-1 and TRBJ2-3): KAGVTQTPRYLIKTRGQQVTLSCSPISGHRSVSWYQQTPGQGLQFLFEYFSETQRNKGNFPGRFSGRQFSNSRSEMNVSTLELGDSALYLCASSLGGTDTQYFGPGTRLTVL.